This TCR beta chain derives from a study of T cells in Graves' hyperthyroidism and ophthalmopathy. Study results and caveats: Ophthalmopathy, which appeared later, was predicted by the model a median about 5.9 months before onset. Most thyroid clonotypes expanded above 0.001 appeared in blood too.

RNA transcripts gave rise to amplified TCR beta CDR3 regions. During a first-round RT-PCR of the TCR CDR3, the HTBI primer set was used. TCRdb re-analysed the multiplex PCR reads in MiXCR, keeping a single row per CDR3 protein. The sample has approximately 400,000 distinct CDR3 sequences; more than 12% are singletons. Trimming took 4 bases from V and 11 from J; bases not matched to a gene: 13. This CDR3 is built from 14 residues. Germline CDR1 reads SGHRS; CDR2 reads YFSETQ. Patients with uncontrolled infections, other autoimmune diseases, pregnancy or lactation were excluded. PBMCs were collected from a 10 ml volume of fresh peripheral blood. Comment on this clonotype: Antigen: not known. A much larger clone lies one base from this, so it may be a read error.

The receptor's source is a man between 45 and 60 years old with Graves' ophthalmopathy. The rearrangement joins TRBV5-1 to TRBJ2-5, with TRBD2 identical over 8 bases. What was sequenced was blood. CDR3 nucleotide sequence: TGCGCCAGCAGCCCGCGTGGGGACGGGAGGGGACAGTACTTC. Translated, it gives CASSPRGDGRGQYF.